The present T cell receptor (beta chain) was sequenced within a study of OX40 agonist ivuxolimab in advanced cancers. Libraries were prepared by immunoSEQ multiplex PCR; TCRdb keeps only in-frame clonotypes and omits some of them. The table includes about 70,000 clones, 80% to 95% detected once. Germline CDR1 reads SGHRS; CDR2 reads YFSETQ. The CDR3 is 12 residues long. V lost 6 bases and J lost 2, with 9 bases in between. The chain uses TRBV5-1 and TRBJ2-7; the D is unclear. The receptor was derived from an adult with an advanced solid tumor such as melanoma, head and neck, liver or kidney cancer. The specimen was CD4+ or CD8+ T cells sorted from blood, collected in a trial of the OX40 agonist ivuxolimab. The CDR3 bases are TGCGCCAGCACCGGGTCCCCCTACGAGCAGTACTTC. Translating gives CASTGSPYEQYF.